This T cell receptor beta chain was retrieved from a study of breast tumors, draining lymph nodes, adjacent tissues. The study, taken as a whole, reports: Tumor and nontumor repertoires were significantly more similar in luminal-like than in basal-like breast cancer. The lymph node origin of tumor T cells was framed as consistent with a hypothesis, not demonstrated.

Each CDR3 protein is one row after TCRdb ran MiXCR on the multiplex PCR reads. The data hold about 130,000 distinct CDR3 sequences, with around 20% observed a single time. This CDR3 region has 12 residues. Deletions cut 5 bases from V and 8 bases from J, with 10 bases between. Germline V gives CDR1 MDHEN, CDR2 SYDVKM. Many counts were recorded for this clonotype. Its specificity is unknown. Axillary draining lymph nodes of breast cancer patients supplied the node samples. The material sequenced was axillary lymph node tissue. This TCR came from a female donor with breast cancer. Some clones in this sample may be carry-over from other donors' samples. The rearrangement uses TRBV28 and TRBJ2-1, with D possibly matching TRBD1 (6 bases). The CDR3 reads CASSTYRDEQFF. CDR3 nucleotide sequence: TGTGCCAGCAGTACCTACAGGGATGAGCAGTTCTTC.